The clone carrying this T cell receptor (beta chain) appeared many times. The antigen is not known. This sample was included in a study of CD8+CD57+ T cells in acquired aplastic anemia. Study details: DNA per sorted CD4+ or CD8+ sample ranged 0.2 to 27.4 ug, averaging about 3.4 ug.

In germline, CDR1 is ENHRY, CDR2 SYGVKD. The CDR3 sequence is 14 residues long. Trimming cost V 0 bases and J 9 bases, with 12 bases left between them. TCR beta VDJ and CDR3 were profiled, and genomic DNA was the template. A single record per CDR3 protein comes from TCRdb applying MiXCR to the reads. The data contain 180,000 or so distinct CDR3 sequences, around 45% of them seen just once; the ten biggest clones take up under 3%. General study points: There were roughly 30 CD8+ CDR3 sequences that occurred in both patients and controls. The CD8+ Simpson's diversity of patients and controls was not significantly different.

This sequence was found in a human donor in good health. The chain uses TRBV10-3 and TRBJ2-1; D call uncertain. Sequences were obtained from sorted CD4+, CD8+, or CD8+CD57+ T cells (not recorded which) from PBMCs. The DNA for the CDR3 is TGTGCCATCAGTGAGTCGGATGGGTGGAGTGAGCAGTTCTTC. It encodes CAISESDGWSEQFF.